This T cell receptor beta chain came from a study of CD8+CD57+ T cells in acquired aplastic anemia. About the research overall: Sorted CD4+ plus CD8+ cells gave DNA averaging roughly 3 ug. Study outcomes and limitations: Controls did not differ significantly from patients in CD8+ Simpson's diversity.

TCR beta VDJ combinations and CDR3 sequences were profiled from genomic DNA. TCRdb redid the calling of the reads with MiXCR, one entry per CDR3 protein. Among 160,000 or so distinct CDR3 sequences, 71% were seen once, and the ten largest hold around 45%. Regarding this clonotype: Its specificity is not known. Compared with germline, one end of the junction differs, possibly owing to a read error.

Sequencing was done on patients that had shown CD8+CD57+ cell expansion by flow cytometry. Sequencing was done on a sample of sorted CD4+, CD8+, or CD8+CD57+ T cells (not recorded which) from PBMCs. This sequence was found in a human donor with aplastic anemia.

The DNA of the CDR3 is TGTGCCAGCAGCTTTTGGATCCAGATAAACACTGAAGCCCTCTTT. This sequence encodes CASSFWIQINTEALF. This chain links TRBV7-2 with TRBJ1-1; unclear D gene. This CDR3 has 15 residues. The germline gives CDR1 SGHTA, CDR2 FQGNSA.